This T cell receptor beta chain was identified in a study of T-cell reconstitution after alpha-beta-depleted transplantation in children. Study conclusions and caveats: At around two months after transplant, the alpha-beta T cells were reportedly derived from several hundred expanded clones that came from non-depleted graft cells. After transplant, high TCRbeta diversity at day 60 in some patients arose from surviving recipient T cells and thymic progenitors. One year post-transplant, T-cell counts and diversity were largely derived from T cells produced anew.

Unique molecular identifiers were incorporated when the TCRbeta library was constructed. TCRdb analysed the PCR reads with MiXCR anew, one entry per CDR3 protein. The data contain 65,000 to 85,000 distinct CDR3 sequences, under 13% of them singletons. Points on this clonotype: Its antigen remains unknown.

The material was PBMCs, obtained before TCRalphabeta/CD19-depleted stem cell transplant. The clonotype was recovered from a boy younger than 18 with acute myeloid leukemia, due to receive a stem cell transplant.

The CDR3 sequence: CASSPRTFEETQYF. The CDR3 DNA follows: TGTGCCAGCAGTCCCCGGACTTTTGAAGAGACCCAGTACTTC. V is TRBV12-3 or TRBV12-4 and J is TRBJ2-5; TRBD2 might be the D (5 bases). With 5 bases removed from V and 3 bases from J, the gap between germline ends came to 13 bases. CDR3 length: 14 amino acids.